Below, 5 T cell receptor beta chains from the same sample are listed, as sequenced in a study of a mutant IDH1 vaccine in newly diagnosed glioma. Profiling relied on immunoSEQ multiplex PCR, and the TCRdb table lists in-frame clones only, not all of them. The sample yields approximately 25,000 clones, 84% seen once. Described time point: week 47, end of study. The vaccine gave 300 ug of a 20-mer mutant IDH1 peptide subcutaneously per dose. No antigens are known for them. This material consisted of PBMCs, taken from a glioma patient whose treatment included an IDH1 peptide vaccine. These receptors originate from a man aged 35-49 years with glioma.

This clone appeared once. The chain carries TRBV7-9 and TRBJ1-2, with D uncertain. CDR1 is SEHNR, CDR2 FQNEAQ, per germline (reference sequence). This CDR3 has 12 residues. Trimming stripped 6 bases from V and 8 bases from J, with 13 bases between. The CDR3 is CASSSEVGGYTF. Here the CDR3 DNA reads TGTGCCAGCAGTTCAGAGGTGGGGGGCTACACCTTC.

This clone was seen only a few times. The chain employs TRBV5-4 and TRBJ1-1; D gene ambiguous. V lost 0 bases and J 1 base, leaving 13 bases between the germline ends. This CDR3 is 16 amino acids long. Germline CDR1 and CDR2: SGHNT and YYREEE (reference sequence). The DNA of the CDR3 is TGTGCCAGCAGCTTGGGGGGTCGGGGTGCGAACACTGAAGCTTTCTTT. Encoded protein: CASSLGGRGANTEAFF.

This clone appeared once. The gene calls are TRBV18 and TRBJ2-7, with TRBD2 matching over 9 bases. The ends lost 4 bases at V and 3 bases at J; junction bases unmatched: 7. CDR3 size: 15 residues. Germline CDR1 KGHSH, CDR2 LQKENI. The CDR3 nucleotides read TGTGCCAGCTCACGGCCGGGACTAGCCGACTACGAGCAGTACTTC. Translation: CASSRPGLADYEQYF.

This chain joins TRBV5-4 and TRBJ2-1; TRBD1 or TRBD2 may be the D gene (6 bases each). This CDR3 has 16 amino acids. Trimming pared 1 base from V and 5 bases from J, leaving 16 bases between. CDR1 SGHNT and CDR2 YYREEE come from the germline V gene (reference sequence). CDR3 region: CASSLPGASAHNEQFF. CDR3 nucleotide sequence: TGTGCCAGCAGCTTGCCGGGGGCTAGCGCCCACAATGAGCAGTTCTTC.

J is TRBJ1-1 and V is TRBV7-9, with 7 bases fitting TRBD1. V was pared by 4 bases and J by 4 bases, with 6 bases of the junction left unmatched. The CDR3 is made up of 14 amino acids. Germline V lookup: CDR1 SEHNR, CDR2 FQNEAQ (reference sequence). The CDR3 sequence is CASSSQGVGTEAFF. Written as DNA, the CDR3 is TGTGCCAGCAGCTCTCAGGGGGTGGGCACTGAAGCTTTCTTT.